These 21 T cell receptor beta chains came from one sample sequenced in a study of T cells in Graves' hyperthyroidism and ophthalmopathy. The source material, RNA transcripts, was used to amplify TCR beta CDR3 regions. HTBI primers were employed in a first-round RT-PCR of the TCR CDR3. One entry per CDR3 protein results from TCRdb running MiXCR on the multiplex PCR reads. The sample contains fewer than 450,000 distinct CDR3 sequences, about 18% of which appear only once. Sequenced: blood. These receptors came from a woman in her 30s with Graves' hyperthyroidism that later progressed to Graves' ophthalmopathy.

This clonotype was detected many times. This sequence joins TRBV20-1 and TRBJ2-1; no clear D. The germline gives CDR1 DFQATT, CDR2 SNEGSKA (reference sequence). Deletions cut 3 bases from V and 1 base from J, with 10 bases between. The CDR3 consists of 14 residues. DNA of the CDR3: TGCAGTGCTAGGAGTAGCCTTTCCTACAATGAGCAGTTCTTC. Amino acid sequence: CSARSSLSYNEQFF.

V gene TRBV18 combines with J gene TRBJ2-3; TRBD1 is a possible D gene (6 bases). The germline gives CDR1 KGHSH, CDR2 LQKENI. This CDR3 has 15 amino acids. Trimming removed 6 bases at V and 4 bases at J, with 17 bases between. The CDR3 reads CASSLRDTWPDTQYF. CDR3 nucleotide sequence: TGTGCCAGCTCGCTCCGGGACACCTGGCCAGATACGCAGTATTTT.

Concerning this clonotype: Just one base apart from a much larger clone, this may be a read error. The genes are TRBV29-1 and TRBJ2-2; D gene unclear. V was pared by 4 bases and J by 6 bases, with 9 bases between. Germline CDR1 is SQVTM and CDR2 is ANQGSEA. The CDR3 totals 12 residues. The CDR3 coding sequence is TGCAGCGTTGTGTGGGTCGCCGGGGAGCTGTTTTTT. Translating gives CSVVWVAGELFF.

This clonotype has ten or more counts. The chain uses TRBV3-1 and TRBJ2-3, with D perhaps TRBD2 (6 bases). There are 13 residues in the CDR3. Trimming stripped 2 bases from V and 5 bases from J, with 8 bases between. Per germline, CDR1 LGHDT and CDR2 YNNKEL (reference sequence). The CDR3 sequence is CASSQKAGDTQYF. The CDR3 region has the DNA TGTGCCAGCAGCCAAAAAGCGGGAGATACGCAGTATTTT.

In this sample, this clonotype turned up many times. This rearrangement joins TRBV12-3 or TRBV12-4 to TRBJ2-3; the D gene is possibly TRBD2 (6 bases). This CDR3 region has 14 residues. V dropped 2 bases and J dropped 1 base, with 7 bases sitting between them. This CDR3 is CASSLIAGTDTQYF. The CDR3 DNA sequence: TGTGCCAGCAGTTTAATAGCGGGCACAGATACGCAGTATTTT.

The chain combines TRBV18 with TRBJ1-4; D is perhaps TRBD1 (5 bases). The germline V and J ends were trimmed by 6 bases and 2 bases, with 16 bases remaining between them. CDR3 length equals 16 residues. CDR1 is KGHSH, CDR2 LQKENI, per germline. The CDR3 nucleotides read TGTGCCAGCTCTGGGGCCTACCCTGGCACTAATGAAAAACTGTTTTTT. It specifies CASSGAYPGTNEKLFF.

There are many counts of this clonotype. V is TRBV2 and J is TRBJ2-5, with D perhaps TRBD2 (6 bases). The CDR3 is made up of 16 amino acids. Germline V gene sequence: CDR1 SNHLY, CDR2 FYNNEI. Trimming shortened V by 6 bases and J by 4 bases, and 21 bases separated the two germline ends. The CDR3 protein is CASRGGGELPPETQYF. The CDR3 DNA follows: TGTGCCAGCAGAGGAGGAGGGGAATTACCCCCAGAGACCCAGTACTTC. The full variable domain, rest sourced from reference TRBV2 and TRBJ2-5, is EPEVTQTPSHQVTQMGQEVILRCVPISNHLYFYWYRQILGQKVEFLVSFYNNEISEKSEIFDDQFSVERPDGSNFTLKIRSTKLEDSAMYFCASRGGGELPPETQYFGPGTRLLVL.

The chain couples TRBV4-2 to TRBJ2-5; D gene uncertain. Trimming removed 4 bases at V and 4 bases at J, with 13 bases between. This CDR3 is 14 amino acids long. Germline assignment: CDR1 LGHNA and CDR2 YNFKEQ. CDR3 sequence: CASSPNTEPETQYF. CDR3 nucleotide sequence: TGTGCCAGCAGCCCGAATACCGAACCAGAGACCCAGTACTTC.

This clonotype occurred many times. V is TRBV3-1 and J is TRBJ2-7; no firm D call. Germline V gene sequence: CDR1 LGHDT, CDR2 YNNKEL (reference sequence). Trimming took off 1 base at V and 0 bases at J, with 13 bases between the two ends. This CDR3 has 16 amino acids. Written as DNA, the CDR3 is TGTGCCAGCAGCCAAGCCCAGCGACAAAGCTCCTACGAGCAGTACTTC. This translates into CASSQAQRQSSYEQYF.

This clonotype was seen many times. The V gene is TRBV4-1, the J gene TRBJ1-2; D ambiguous. CDR3 length: 13 residues. V shed 0 bases and J shed 5 bases, with 7 bases lying between them. Germline loops: CDR1 MGHRA, CDR2 YSYEKL. DNA for the CDR3: TGCGCCAGCAGCCAAGATGTGAAATATGGCTACACCTTC. Amino acids: CASSQDVKYGYTF.

This clonotype occurred a few times. This clone may be a read error of a much larger clone one base away. The chain is built from TRBV5-5 and TRBJ2-1; D is possibly TRBD2 (6 bases). Germline V gives CDR1 SGHKS, CDR2 YYEKEE (reference sequence). The CDR3 runs to 17 residues. CDR3 bases: TGTACCAGCAGCTTGGGGTGGAGGGTTGAGTTCTACGCTGAGCAGTTCTTC. Translation: CTSSLGWRVEFYAEQFF.

This clonotype was counted many times. DNA for the CDR3: TGTGCCAGCAGCGGGGGACAGGGGGCGACCTACGAGCAGTACTTC. Amino acids: CASSGGQGATYEQYF. The chain couples TRBV7-9 to TRBJ2-7; 12 positions agree with TRBD1. CDR3 length equals 15 residues. V shed 5 bases, J shed 2 bases, and the junction held 4 bases outside the gene matches. Germline values: CDR1 SEHNR, CDR2 FQNEAQ (reference sequence). The full variable domain, in which reference TRBV7-9 and TRBJ2-7 provide the parts outside the CDR3, is DTGVSQNPRHKITKRGQNVTFRCDPISEHNRLYWYRQTLGQGPEFLTYFQNEAQLEKSRLLSDRFSAERPKGSFSTLEIQRTEQGDSAMYLCASSGGQGATYEQYFGPGTRLTVT.

This clonotype was observed a few times. This chain connects TRBV6-5 to TRBJ2-7; TRBD2 might be the D (6 bases). This CDR3 is built from 15 residues. Germline V gene sequence: CDR1 MNHEY, CDR2 SVGAGI. V was cut by 0 bases and J by 2 bases, with 11 bases left in between. CDR3 sequence reads: CASSYSMGGTYEQYF. For the CDR3, the DNA is TGTGCCAGCAGTTACTCGATGGGCGGGACCTACGAGCAGTACTTC.

The chain is built from TRBV12-5 and TRBJ2-2; D remains ambiguous. Germline lookup yields CDR1 LGHNT and CDR2 FRNRAP. The CDR3 loop spans 14 amino acids. The V gene lost 7 bases and the J gene lost 0 bases, with 9 bases spanning the gap. The CDR3 DNA follows: TGTGCTAGTGTCCGGACCACGAACACCGGGGAGCTGTTTTTT. Protein: CASVRTTNTGELFF.

The rearrangement uses TRBV27 and TRBJ2-3, with a tentative D call TRBD2 (6 bases). From germline, CDR1 is MNHEY and CDR2 SMNVEV (reference sequence). The ends were cut back, 1 base at V and 4 bases at J, with 15 bases in the middle. The CDR3 contains 16 residues. The CDR3 coding sequence is TGTGCCAGCAGTTTATTGGGGTTAGCGGTGTCAGATACGCAGTATTTT. It translates to CASSLLGLAVSDTQYF.

Ten or more counts support this clonotype. The J gene is TRBJ2-2, the V gene TRBV5-1; D is uncertain. Between the trimmed V and J ends, which lost 0 bases and 0 bases, there was a span of 9 bases. The CDR3 is made up of 16 amino acids. Per germline, CDR1 SGHRS and CDR2 YFSETQ. This chain's CDR3 is CASSLAPFANTGELFF. The CDR3 DNA follows: TGCGCCAGCAGCTTGGCCCCGTTCGCGAACACCGGGGAGCTGTTTTTT.

The V and J genes are TRBV11-3 and TRBJ1-3; D ambiguous. Germline V gene data show CDR1 as SGHNT and CDR2 as YENEEA. V was shortened by 1 base and J by 1 base, with 8 bases between the two germline ends. The CDR3 length is 15 residues. In DNA form, the CDR3 reads TGTGCCAGCAGCTTAGTCTCGAATTCTGGAAACACCATATATTTT. Translation gives CASSLVSNSGNTIYF.

This clonotype was detected a few times. This chain connects TRBV19 to TRBJ1-5; 8 nucleotides match TRBD1. The CDR3 is 15 amino acids. With 10 bases clipped from V and 4 bases from J, the junction kept 12 bases outside the gene matches. Germline V lookup: CDR1 LNHDA, CDR2 SQIVND (reference sequence). The CDR3: CAIHSGQEINQPQHF. The CDR3 DNA reads as TGTGCCATACACTCGGGACAGGAAATTAATCAGCCCCAGCATTTT.

The sample holds many counts of this clonotype. The rearrangement joins TRBV28 to TRBJ1-1; D is unresolved. This CDR3 contains 14 residues. Looked up from germline, CDR1 is MDHEN and CDR2 is SYDVKM. V lost 3 bases and J lost 6, with 14 bases in between. For the CDR3, the DNA is TGTGCCAGCAGTTTGCGCCCGAGTTTATCTGAAGCTTTCTTT. It translates to CASSLRPSLSEAFF.

This clonotype came up many times. The chain combines TRBV6-6 with TRBJ2-5; 9 bases agree with TRBD1. The V segment lost 0 bases and the J segment 7 bases; nucleotides outside the gene matches: 6. The CDR3 covers 15 residues. Germline CDR1 MNHNY, CDR2 SVGAGI (reference sequence). The CDR3, as DNA: TGTGCCAGCAGTTACTCCGGGACAGGGTTTGGGACCCAGTACTTC. The encoded protein is CASSYSGTGFGTQYF.

This clonotype was seen ten or more times. The chain is built from TRBV25-1 and TRBJ2-7, with D possibly TRBD1 on 5 matching bases. Germline CDR1 and CDR2: MGHDK and SYGVNS. V was cut by 2 bases and J by 3 bases, with 11 bases left in between. The CDR3 is made up of 14 amino acids. CDR3 in amino acids: CASSESDRDYEQYF. The CDR3 region has the DNA TGTGCCAGCAGTGAAAGCGACAGAGACTACGAGCAGTACTTC.